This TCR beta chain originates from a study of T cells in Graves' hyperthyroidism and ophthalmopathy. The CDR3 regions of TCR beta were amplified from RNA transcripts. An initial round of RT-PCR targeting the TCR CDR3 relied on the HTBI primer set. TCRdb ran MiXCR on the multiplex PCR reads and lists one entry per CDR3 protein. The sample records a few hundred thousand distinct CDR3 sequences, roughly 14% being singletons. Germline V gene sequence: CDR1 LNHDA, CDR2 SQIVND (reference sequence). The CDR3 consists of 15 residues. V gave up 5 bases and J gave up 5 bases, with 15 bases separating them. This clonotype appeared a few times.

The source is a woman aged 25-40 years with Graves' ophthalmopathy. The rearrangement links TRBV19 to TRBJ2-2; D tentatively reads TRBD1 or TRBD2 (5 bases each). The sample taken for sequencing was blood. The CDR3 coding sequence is TGTGCCAGTAGTCCCACCCCAGGGAGAACCGGGGAGCTGTTTTTT. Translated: CASSPTPGRTGELFF.